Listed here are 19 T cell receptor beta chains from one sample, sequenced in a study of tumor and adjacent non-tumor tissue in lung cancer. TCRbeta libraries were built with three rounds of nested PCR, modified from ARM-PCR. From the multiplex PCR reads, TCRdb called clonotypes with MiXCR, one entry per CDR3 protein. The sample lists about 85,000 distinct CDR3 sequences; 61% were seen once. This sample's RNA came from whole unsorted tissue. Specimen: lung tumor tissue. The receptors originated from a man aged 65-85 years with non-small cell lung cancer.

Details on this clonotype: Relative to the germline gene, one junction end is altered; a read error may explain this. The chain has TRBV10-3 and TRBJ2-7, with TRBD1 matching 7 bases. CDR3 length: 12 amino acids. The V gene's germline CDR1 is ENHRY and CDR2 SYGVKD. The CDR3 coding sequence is TGCGCCACGGGACAGAGGGTGTACGAGCAGTACTTC. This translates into CATGQRVYEQYF.

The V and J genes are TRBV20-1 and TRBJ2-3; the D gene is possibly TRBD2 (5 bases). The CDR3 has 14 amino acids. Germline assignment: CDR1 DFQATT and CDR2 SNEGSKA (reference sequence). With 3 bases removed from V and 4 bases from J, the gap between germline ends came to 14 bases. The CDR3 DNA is TGCAGTGCTAGTAACGGGATAGGCTCAGATACGCAGTATTTT. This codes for CSASNGIGSDTQYF.

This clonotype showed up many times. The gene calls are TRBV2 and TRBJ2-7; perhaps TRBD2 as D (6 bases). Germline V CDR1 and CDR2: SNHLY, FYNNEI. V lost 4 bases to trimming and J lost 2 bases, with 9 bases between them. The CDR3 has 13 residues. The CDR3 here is CASSVGGAYEQYF. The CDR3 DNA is TGTGCCAGCAGTGTGGGCGGGGCCTACGAGCAGTACTTC.

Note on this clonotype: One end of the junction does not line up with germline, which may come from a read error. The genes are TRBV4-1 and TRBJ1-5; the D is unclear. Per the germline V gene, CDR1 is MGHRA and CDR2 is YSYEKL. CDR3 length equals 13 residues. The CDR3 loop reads CASSQKANQPQHF. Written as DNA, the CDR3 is TGCGCCAGCAGCCAGAAAGCGAATCAGCCCCAGCACTTT.

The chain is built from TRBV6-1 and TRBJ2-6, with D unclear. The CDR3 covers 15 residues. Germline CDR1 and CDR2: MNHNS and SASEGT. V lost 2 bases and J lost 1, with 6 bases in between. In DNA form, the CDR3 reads TGTGCCAGCAGTGAACTTAATTCTGGGGCCAACGTCCTGACTTTC. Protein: CASSELNSGANVLTF.

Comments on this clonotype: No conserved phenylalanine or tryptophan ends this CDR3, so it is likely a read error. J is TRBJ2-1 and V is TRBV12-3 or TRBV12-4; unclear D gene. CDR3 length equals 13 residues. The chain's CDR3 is CPSSLTELNEQFI. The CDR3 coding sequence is TGTCCCAGCAGTCTTACAGAACTCAATGAGCAGTTCATC.

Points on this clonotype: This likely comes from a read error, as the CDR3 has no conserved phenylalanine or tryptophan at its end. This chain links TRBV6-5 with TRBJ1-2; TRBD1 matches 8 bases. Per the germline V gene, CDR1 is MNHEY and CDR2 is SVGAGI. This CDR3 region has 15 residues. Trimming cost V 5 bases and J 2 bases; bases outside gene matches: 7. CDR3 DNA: TGTGCCAGCAGTATCTGGCCAGGGGGCAACTATGGCTACACCTTG. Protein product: CASSIWPGGNYGYTL.

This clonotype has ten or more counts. The CDR3 coding sequence is TGTGCCAGTTTACCGGGAGAACGCCCATCCCCGGCTCAGCCCCAGCATTTT. Its translation: CASLPGERPSPAQPQHF. This rearrangement joins TRBV19 to TRBJ1-5, with D uncertain. Trimming took 8 bases from V and 6 from J, leaving 26 bases between them. Per germline, CDR1 LNHDA and CDR2 SQIVND (reference sequence). The CDR3 is 17 amino acids.

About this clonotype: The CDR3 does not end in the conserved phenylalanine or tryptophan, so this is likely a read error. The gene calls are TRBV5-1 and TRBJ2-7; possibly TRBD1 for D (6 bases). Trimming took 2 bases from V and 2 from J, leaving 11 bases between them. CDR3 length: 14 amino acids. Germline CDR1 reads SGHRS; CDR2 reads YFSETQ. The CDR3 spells CASSFLQGAYEQYS. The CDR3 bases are TGCGCCAGCAGCTTCTTACAGGGCGCCTACGAGCAGTACTCC.

The CDR3 here is CASSHNLRGAFF. CDR3 nucleotide sequence: TGTGCCAGCAGCCACAATCTTAGGGGAGCTTTCTTT. This chain uses TRBV11-2 with TRBJ1-1; a possible D gene is TRBD1 (5 bases). Germline CDR1 is SGHAT and CDR2 is FQNNGV. CDR3 size: 12 residues. The V and J ends lost 5 bases and 10 bases respectively, with 14 bases between them.

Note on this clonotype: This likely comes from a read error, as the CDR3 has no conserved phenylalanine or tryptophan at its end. CDR3 residues: CASSTTGGIETQYC. The CDR3 nucleotides are TGTGCCAGCAGCACGACAGGGGGGATCGAGACCCAGTACTGC. The chain links TRBV11-2 to TRBJ2-5; 9 bases are a match to TRBD1. The V segment lost 5 bases and the J segment 5 bases; nucleotides outside the gene matches: 6. The germline CDR1 and CDR2 sequences are SGHAT and FQNNGV. The CDR3 consists of 14 residues.

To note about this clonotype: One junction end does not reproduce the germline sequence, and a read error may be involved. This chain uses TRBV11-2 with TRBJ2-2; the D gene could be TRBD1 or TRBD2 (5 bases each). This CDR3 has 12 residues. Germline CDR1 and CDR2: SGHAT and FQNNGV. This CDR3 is CASSQGPGKLSF. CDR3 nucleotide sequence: TGTGCCAGCAGTCAGGGTCCCGGGAAGCTGTCTTTT.

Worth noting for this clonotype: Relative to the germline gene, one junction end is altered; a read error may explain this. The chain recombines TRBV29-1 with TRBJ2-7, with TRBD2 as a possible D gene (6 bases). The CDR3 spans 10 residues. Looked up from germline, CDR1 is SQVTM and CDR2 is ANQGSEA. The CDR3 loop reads CCVTDYELYF. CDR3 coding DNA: TGCTGCGTGACGGACTACGAGCTGTACTTC.

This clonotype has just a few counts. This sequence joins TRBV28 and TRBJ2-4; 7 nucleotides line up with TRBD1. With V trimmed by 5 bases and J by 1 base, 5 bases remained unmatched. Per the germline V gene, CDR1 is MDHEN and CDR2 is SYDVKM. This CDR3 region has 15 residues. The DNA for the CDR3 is TGTGCCAGCAGTAAACAGGGGACCGCCAAAAACATTCAGTACTTC. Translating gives CASSKQGTAKNIQYF.

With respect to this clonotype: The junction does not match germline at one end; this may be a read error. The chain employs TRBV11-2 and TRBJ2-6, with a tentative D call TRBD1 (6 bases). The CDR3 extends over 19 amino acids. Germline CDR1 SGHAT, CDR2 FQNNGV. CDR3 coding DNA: TGTCCCAGCAGCTACCCGAAGGGAAGAGGGGGCTCTGGGGCCAACGTCCTGACTTTC. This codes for CPSSYPKGRGGSGANVLTF.

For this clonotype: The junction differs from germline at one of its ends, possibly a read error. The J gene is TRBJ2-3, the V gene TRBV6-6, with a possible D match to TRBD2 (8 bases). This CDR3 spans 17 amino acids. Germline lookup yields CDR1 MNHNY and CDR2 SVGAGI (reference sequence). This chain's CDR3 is CASSSRGGTVHTDTQYF. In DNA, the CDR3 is TGTGCCAGCAGCTCCCGGGGGGGGACAGTCCACACAGATACACAGTATTTT.

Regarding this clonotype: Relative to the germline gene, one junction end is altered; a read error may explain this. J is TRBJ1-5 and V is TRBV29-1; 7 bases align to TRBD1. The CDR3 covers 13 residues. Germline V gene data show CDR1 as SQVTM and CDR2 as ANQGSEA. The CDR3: CSVGRDSDQPQHF. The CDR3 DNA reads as TGTAGCGTTGGCCGGGACAGCGATCAGCCCCAGCATTTT.

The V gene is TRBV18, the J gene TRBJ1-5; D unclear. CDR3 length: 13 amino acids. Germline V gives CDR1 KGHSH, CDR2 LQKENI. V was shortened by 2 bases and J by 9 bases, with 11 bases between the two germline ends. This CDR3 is CASSPDDCWPQHF. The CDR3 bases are TGTGCCAGCTCACCAGACGACTGTTGGCCCCAGCATTTT.

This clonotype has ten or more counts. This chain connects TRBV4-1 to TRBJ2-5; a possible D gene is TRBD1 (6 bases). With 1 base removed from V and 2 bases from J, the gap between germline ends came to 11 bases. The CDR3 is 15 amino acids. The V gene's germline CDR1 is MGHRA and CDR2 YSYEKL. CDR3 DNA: TGCGCCAGCAGCCAAGTTCCGGGACAACAAGAGACCCAGTACTTC. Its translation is CASSQVPGQQETQYF.